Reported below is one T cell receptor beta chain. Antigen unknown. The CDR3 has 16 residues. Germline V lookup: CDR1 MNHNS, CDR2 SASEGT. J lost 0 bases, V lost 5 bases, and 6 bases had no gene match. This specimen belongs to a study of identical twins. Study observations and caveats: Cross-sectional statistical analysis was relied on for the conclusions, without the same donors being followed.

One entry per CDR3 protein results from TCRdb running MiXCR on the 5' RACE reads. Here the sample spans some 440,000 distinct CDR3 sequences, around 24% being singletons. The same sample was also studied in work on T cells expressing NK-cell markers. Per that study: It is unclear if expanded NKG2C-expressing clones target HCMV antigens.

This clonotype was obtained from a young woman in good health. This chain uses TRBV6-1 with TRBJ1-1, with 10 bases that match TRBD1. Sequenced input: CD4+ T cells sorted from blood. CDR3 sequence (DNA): TGTGCCAGCAGTAGAGGGACAGGGGCAATGAACACTGAAGCTTTCTTT. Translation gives CASSRGTGAMNTEAFF.